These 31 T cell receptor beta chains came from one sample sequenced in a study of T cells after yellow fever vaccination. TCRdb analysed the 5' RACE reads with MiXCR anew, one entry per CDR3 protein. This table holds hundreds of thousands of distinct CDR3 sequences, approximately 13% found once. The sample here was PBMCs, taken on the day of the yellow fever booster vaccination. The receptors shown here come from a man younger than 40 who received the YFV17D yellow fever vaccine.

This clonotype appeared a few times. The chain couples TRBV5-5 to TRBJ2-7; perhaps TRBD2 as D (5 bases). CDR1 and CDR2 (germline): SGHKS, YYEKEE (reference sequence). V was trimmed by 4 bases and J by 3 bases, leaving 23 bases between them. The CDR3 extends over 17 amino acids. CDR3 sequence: CASSAPEKRTLLYEQYF. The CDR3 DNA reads TGTGCCAGCAGCGCCCCCGAAAAAAGGACTTTACTCTACGAGCAGTACTTC.

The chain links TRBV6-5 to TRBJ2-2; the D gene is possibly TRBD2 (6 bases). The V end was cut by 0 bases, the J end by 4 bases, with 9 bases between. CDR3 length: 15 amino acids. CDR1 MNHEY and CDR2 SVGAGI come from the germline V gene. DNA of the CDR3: TGTGCCAGCAGTTACTCGTGGAGGGGCACCGGGGAGCTGTTTTTT. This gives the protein CASSYSWRGTGELFF.

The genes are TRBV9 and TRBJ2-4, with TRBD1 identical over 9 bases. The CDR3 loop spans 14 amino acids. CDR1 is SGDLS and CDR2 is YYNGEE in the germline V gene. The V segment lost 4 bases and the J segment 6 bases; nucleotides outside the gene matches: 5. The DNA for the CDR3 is TGTGCCAGCAGCAGAGGGACAGGGATAAACATTCAGTACTTC. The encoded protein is CASSRGTGINIQYF.

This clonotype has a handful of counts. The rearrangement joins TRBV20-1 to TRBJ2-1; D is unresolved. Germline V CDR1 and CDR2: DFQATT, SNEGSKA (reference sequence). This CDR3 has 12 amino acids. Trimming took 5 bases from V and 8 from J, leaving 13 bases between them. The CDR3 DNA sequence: TGCAGTGCTCCCTCAAGGTTTTATGAGCAGTTCTTC. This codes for CSAPSRFYEQFF.

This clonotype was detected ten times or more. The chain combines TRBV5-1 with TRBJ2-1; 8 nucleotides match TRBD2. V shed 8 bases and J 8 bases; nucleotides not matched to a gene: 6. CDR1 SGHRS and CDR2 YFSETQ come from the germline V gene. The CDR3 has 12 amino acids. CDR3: CASSGTSYEQFF. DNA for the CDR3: TGCGCCAGTTCCGGGACTAGTTATGAGCAGTTCTTC. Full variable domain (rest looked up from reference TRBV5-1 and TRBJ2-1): KAGVTQTPRYLIKTRGQQVTLSCSPISGHRSVSWYQQTPGQGLQFLFEYFSETQRNKGNFPGRFSGRQFSNSRSEMNVSTLELGDSALYLCASSGTSYEQFFGPGTRLTVL.

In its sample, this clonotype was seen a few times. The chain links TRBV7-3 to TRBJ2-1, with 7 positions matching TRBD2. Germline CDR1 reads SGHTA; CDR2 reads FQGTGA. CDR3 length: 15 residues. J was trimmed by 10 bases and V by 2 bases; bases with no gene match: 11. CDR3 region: CASSLLGGSGDEQFF. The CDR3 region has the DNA TGTGCCAGCAGCTTACTTGGCGGGAGTGGAGACGAGCAGTTCTTC.

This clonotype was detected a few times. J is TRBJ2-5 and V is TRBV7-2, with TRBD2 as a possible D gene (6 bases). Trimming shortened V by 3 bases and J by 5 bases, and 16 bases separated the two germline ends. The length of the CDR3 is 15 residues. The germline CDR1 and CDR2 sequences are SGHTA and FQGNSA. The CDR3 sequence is CASSLATLGRETQYF. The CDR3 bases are TGTGCCAGCAGCTTGGCCACGCTTGGGAGGGAGACCCAGTACTTC.

CDR3 nucleotide sequence: TGTGCCAGCAGCCATGAACCGACTAGCGGGCAAGGGCAGTTCTTC. Translated, it gives CASSHEPTSGQGQFF. The J gene is TRBJ2-1, the V gene TRBV3-1; 10 bases line up with TRBD2. With 3 bases clipped from V and 12 bases from J, the junction kept 11 bases outside the gene matches. CDR3 size: 15 residues. Germline CDR1 reads LGHDT; CDR2 reads YNNKEL (reference sequence).

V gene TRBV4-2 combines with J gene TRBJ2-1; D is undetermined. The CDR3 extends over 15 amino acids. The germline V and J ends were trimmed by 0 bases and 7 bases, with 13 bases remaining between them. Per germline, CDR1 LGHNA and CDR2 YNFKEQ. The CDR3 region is CASSQDNFPRNEQFF. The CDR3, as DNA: TGTGCCAGCAGCCAAGACAACTTCCCTAGGAATGAGCAGTTCTTC.

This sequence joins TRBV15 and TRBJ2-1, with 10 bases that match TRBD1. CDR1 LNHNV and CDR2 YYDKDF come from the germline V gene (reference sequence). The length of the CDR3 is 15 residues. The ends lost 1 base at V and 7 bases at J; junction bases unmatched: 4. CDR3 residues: CATSRAGQGSNEQFF. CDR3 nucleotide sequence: TGTGCCACCAGCAGAGCGGGACAGGGGAGTAATGAGCAGTTCTTC.

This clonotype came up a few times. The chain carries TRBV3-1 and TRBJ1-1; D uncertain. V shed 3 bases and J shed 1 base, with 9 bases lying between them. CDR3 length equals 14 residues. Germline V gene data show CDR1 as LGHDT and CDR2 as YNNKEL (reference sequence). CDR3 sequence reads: CASSQQNKNTEAFF. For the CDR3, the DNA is TGTGCCAGCAGCCAGCAAAACAAGAACACTGAAGCTTTCTTT. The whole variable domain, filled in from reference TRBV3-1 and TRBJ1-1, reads DTAVSQTPKYLVTQMGNDKSIKCEQNLGHDTMYWYKQDSKKFLKIMFSYNNKELIINETVPNRFSPKSPDKAHLNLHINSLELGDSAVYFCASSQQNKNTEAFFGQGTRLTVV.

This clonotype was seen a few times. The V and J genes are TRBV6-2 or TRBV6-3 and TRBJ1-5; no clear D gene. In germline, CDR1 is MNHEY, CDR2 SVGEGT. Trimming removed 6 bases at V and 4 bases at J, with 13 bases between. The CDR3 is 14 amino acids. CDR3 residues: CASRSPVGNQPQHF. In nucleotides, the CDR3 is TGTGCCAGCAGGTCGCCTGTTGGAAATCAGCCCCAGCATTTT.

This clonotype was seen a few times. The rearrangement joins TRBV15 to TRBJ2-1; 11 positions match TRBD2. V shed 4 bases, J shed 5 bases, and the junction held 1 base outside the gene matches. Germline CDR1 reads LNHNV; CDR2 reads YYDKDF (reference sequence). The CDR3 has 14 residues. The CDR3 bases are TGTGCCACCAGCAAACTAGCGGGAGACAATGAGCAGTTCTTC. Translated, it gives CATSKLAGDNEQFF.

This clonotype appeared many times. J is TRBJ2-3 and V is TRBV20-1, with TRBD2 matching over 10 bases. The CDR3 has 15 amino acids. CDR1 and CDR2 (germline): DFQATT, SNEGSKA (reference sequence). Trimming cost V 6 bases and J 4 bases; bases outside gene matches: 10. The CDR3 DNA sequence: TGCAGTGCCCTCCTCCTAGCGGGAGTAGCAGATACGCAGTATTTT. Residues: CSALLLAGVADTQYF.

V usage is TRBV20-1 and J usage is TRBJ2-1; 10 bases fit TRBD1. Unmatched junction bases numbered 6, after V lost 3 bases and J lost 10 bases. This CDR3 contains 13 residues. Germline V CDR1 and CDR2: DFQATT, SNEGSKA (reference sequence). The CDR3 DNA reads TGCAGTGCTAGTAGACAGGGGGCTGGCGAGCAGTTCTTC. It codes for CSASRQGAGEQFF.

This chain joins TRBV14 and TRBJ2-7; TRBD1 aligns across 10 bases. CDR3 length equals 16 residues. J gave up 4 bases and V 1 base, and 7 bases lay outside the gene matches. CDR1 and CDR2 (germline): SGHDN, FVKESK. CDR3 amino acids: CASSQGQGAPGYEQYF. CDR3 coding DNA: TGTGCCAGCAGCCAAGGACAGGGGGCGCCGGGGTACGAGCAGTACTTC.

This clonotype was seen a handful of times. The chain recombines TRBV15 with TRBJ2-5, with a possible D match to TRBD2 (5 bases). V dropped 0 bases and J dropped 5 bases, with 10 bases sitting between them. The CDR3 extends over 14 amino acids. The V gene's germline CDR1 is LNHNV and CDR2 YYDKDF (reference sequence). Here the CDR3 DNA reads TGTGCCACCAGCAGAGATCGGGGAGCCGAGACCCAGTACTTC. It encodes CATSRDRGAETQYF. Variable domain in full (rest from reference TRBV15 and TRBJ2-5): DAMVIQNPRYQVTQFGKPVTLSCSQTLNHNVMYWYQQKSSQAPKLLFHYYDKDFNNEADTPDNFQSRRPNTSFCFLDIRSPGLGDTAMYLCATSRDRGAETQYFGPGTRLLVL.

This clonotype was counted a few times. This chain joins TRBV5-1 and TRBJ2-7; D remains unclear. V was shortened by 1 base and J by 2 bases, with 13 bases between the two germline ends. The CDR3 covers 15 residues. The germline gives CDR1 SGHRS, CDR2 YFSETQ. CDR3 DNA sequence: TGCGCCAGCAGCTTGTCTTACGGCCTGACCTACGAGCAGTACTTC. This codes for CASSLSYGLTYEQYF.

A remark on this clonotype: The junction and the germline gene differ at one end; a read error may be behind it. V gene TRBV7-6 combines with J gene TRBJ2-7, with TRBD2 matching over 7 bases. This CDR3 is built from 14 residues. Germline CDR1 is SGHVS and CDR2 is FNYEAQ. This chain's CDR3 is CASSRASGAYKQYF. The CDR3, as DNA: TGTGCCAGCAGCAGGGCTAGCGGCGCCTACAAGCAGTACTTC.

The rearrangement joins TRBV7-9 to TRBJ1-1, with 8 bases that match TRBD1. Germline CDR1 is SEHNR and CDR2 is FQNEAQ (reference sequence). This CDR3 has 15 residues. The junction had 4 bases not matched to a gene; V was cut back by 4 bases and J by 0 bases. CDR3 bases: TGTGCCAGCAGCTCTACAGGGGGTTTGAACACTGAAGCTTTCTTT. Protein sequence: CASSSTGGLNTEAFF.

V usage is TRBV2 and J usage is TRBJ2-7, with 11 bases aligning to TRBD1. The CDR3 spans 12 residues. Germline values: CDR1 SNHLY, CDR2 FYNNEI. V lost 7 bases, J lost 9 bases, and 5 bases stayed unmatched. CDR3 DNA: TGTGCCAGCAAGGACAGGGGGCTCATGCAGTACTTC. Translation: CASKDRGLMQYF.

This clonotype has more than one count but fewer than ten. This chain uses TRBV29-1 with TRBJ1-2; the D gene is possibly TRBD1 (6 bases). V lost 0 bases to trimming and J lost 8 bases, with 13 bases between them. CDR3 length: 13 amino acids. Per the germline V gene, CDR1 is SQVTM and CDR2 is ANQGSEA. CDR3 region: CSVEDLGAGGYTF. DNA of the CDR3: TGCAGCGTTGAAGATCTGGGGGCAGGAGGCTACACCTTC.

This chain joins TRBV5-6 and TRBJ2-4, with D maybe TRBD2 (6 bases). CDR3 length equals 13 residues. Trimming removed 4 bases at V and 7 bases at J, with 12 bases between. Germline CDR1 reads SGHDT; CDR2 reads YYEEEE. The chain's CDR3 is CASSKPSGNIQYF. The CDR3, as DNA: TGTGCCAGCAGCAAACCCAGCGGGAACATTCAGTACTTC.

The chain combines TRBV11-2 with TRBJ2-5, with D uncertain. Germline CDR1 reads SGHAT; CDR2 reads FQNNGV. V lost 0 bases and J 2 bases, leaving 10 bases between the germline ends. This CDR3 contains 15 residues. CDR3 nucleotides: TGTGCCAGCAGCTTAGACCTGGCAGGACAAGAGACCCAGTACTTC. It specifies CASSLDLAGQETQYF.

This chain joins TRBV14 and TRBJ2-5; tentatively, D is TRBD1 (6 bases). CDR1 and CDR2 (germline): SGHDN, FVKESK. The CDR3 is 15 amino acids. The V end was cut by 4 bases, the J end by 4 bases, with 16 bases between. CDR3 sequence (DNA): TGTGCCAGCAGCCTACGGACGCTAGGGGGAGAGACCCAGTACTTC. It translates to CASSLRTLGGETQYF. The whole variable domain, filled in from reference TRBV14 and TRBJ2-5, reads EAGVTQFPSHSVIEKGQTVTLRCDPISGHDNLYWYRRVMGKEIKFLLHFVKESKQDESGMPNNRFLAERTGGTYSTLKVQPAELEDSGVYFCASSLRTLGGETQYFGPGTRLLVL.

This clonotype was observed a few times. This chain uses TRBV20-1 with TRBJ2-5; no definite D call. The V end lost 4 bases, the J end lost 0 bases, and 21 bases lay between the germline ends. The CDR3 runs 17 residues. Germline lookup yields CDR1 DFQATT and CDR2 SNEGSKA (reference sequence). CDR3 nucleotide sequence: TGCAGTGCTATAGACTCCGGCAGAGACCCGTACCAAGAGACCCAGTACTTC. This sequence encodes CSAIDSGRDPYQETQYF.

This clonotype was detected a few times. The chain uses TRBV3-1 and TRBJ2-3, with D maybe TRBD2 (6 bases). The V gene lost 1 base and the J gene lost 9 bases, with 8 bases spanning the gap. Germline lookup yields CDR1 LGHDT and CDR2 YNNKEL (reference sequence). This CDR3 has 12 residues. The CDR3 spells CASSQAGRTQYF. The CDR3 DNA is TGTGCCAGCAGCCAAGCCGGGAGAACGCAGTATTTT.

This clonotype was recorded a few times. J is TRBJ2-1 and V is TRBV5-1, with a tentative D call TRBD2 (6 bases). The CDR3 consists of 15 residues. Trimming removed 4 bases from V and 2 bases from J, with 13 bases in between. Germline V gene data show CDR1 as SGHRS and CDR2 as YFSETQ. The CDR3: CASSPSGGTYNEQFF. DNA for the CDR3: TGCGCCAGCAGCCCAAGTGGGGGGACCTACAATGAGCAGTTCTTC.

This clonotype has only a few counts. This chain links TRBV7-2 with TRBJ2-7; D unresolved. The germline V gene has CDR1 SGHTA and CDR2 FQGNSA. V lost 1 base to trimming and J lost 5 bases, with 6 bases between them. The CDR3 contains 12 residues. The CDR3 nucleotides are TGTGCCAGCAGCTTAGGGCAACACGAGCAGTACTTC. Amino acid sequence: CASSLGQHEQYF.

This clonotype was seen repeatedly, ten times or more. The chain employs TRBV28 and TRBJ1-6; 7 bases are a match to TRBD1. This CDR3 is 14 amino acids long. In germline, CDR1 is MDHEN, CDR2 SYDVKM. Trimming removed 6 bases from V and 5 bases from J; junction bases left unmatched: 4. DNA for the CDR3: TGTGCCAGCAGGACCGGGACAGATAATTCACCCCTCCACTTT. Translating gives CASRTGTDNSPLHF.

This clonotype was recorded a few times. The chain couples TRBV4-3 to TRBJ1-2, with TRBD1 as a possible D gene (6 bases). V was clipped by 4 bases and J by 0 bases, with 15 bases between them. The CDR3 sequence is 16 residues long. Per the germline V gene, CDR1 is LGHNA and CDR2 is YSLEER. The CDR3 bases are TGCGCCAGCAGCCTAGCCCGGGGGGCTGCTAACTATGGCTACACCTTC. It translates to CASSLARGAANYGYTF.